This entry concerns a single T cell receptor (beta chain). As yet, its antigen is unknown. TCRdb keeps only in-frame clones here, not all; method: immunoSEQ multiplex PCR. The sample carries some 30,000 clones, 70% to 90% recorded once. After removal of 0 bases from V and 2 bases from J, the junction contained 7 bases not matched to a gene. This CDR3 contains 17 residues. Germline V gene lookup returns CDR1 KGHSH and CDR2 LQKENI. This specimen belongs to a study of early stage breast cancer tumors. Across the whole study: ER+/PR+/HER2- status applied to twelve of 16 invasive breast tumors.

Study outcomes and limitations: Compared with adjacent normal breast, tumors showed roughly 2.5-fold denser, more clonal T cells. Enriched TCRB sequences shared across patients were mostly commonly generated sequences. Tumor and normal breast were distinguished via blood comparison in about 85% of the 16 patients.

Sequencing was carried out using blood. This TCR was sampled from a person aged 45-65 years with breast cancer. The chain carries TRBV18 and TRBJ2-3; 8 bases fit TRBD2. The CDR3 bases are TGTGCCAGCTCACCACCGGGGGTAGCGGGATTCACAGATACGCAGTATTTT. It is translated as CASSPPGVAGFTDTQYF.